Listed below are T cell receptor beta chains from one sample, sequenced in a study of T-cell reconstitution after alpha-beta-depleted transplantation in children. TCRdb processed the PCR reads anew with MiXCR; each CDR3 protein has one entry. The sample holds a few hundred thousand distinct CDR3 sequences, under 15% seen once. This sample comprised PBMCs from the stem cell graft donor, obtained from the stem cell graft. These TCRs come from a human donor who donated a stem cell graft to a child with combined immunodeficiency. Each CDR3 is given with its conserved first and last residue. Each record gives: D gene, V gene, clone size, J gene, CDR3 DNA, CDR3 protein. A D gene is named only where the DNA matches it firmly. Size is omitted from some rows. Given values are once, few, many or a class for expanded clones.

>TRBD1|TRBV12-3/TRBV12-4|many|TRBJ2-7
TGTGCCAGCAGCGACAGGGGTGGTTACGAGCAGTACTTC
CASSDRGGYEQYF
>TRBD2|TRBV20-1|NA|TRBJ2-1
TGCAGTGCTAGAGACTTTCTAGCGGGGGATGAGCAGTTCTTC
CSARDFLAGDEQFF
>NA|TRBV10-3|NA|TRBJ2-3
TGTGCCATCACCGAAGGCTATTCTAGCACAGATACGCAGTATTTT
CAITEGYSSTDTQYF
>TRBD1|TRBV24-1|few|TRBJ2-1
TGTGCCACCAGTGATCCGACAGGGGAGAGCTCCTACAATGAGCAGTTCTTC
CATSDPTGESSYNEQFF
>TRBD1|TRBV4-1|few|TRBJ1-5
TGCGCCAGCAGCCAAGGTTGGAAACGGGACAGGGGGCCTGGGGTTAATCAGCCCCAGCATTTT
CASSQGWKRDRGPGVNQPQHF
>TRBD1|TRBV5-1|NA|TRBJ2-7
TGCGCCAGCAGCCGAGGGGGCCCGACACCCCCCGAGCAGTACTTC
CASSRGGPTPPEQYF
>TRBD2|TRBV12-3/TRBV12-4|many|TRBJ2-3
TGTGCCAGCAGTTTAGATGGTAGCGGGGGAGATACGCAGTATTTT
CASSLDGSGGDTQYF
>NA|TRBV6-5|few|TRBJ2-2
TGTGCCAGCAGTTACCCGACATCGGGAACCGGGGAGCTGTTTTTT
CASSYPTSGTGELFF
>TRBD2|TRBV2|NA|TRBJ2-3
TGTGCCACCCAGTCGGGACTAGCGGGAGTAGATACGCAGTATTTT
CATQSGLAGVDTQYF
>NA|TRBV12-3/TRBV12-4|many|TRBJ1-1
TGTGCCAGCAGTCTGCAGGTGAACACTGAAGCTTTCTTT
CASSLQVNTEAFF
>NA|TRBV29-1|few|TRBJ2-1
TGCAGCGTTGATAACTCGTTTCAAGAGCAGTTCTTC
CSVDNSFQEQFF
>TRBD1|TRBV2|NA|TRBJ2-3
TGTGCCAGCAGTGAAGCCTACAGGATAGACAGGGGCCCAGATACGCAGTATTTT
CASSEAYRIDRGPDTQYF
>NA|TRBV5-1|many|TRBJ2-5
TGCGCCAGCAGCAGGGACACCCAAGAGACCCAGTACTTC
CASSRDTQETQYF
>NA|TRBV30|many|TRBJ2-7
TGTGCCTGGAGTGTTAGGGGAGGGGGAGAGCAGTACTTC
CAWSVRGGGEQYF
>NA|TRBV12-3/TRBV12-4|many|TRBJ2-1
TGTGCCAGCAGTAGGTCTAGCTACGATGAGCAGTTCTTC
CASSRSSYDEQFF
>TRBD1|TRBV20-1|NA|TRBJ1-1
TGCAGTGCTAGAAAGGGACAGGGATCTATGAACACTGAAGCTTTCTTT
CSARKGQGSMNTEAFF
>NA|TRBV12-3/TRBV12-4|few|TRBJ2-7
TGTGCCAGCAGTCCCCACCCAAACAGCTACGAGCAGTACTTC
CASSPHPNSYEQYF
>NA|TRBV4-3|few|TRBJ2-7
TGCGCCAGCAGCCAAGATCTTGGGCCATCTAAGTACGAGCAGTACTTC
CASSQDLGPSKYEQYF
>NA|TRBV12-3/TRBV12-4|few|TRBJ2-7
TGTGCCAGCGGAAACAGGAATGAGGTGCCCTACGAGCAGTACTTC
CASGNRNEVPYEQYF
>TRBD1|TRBV6-2/TRBV6-3|NA|TRBJ1-5
TGTGCCAGCAGTACGGACAGGGGCAATCAGCCCCAGCATTTT
CASSTDRGNQPQHF
>NA|TRBV7-2|few|TRBJ1-5
TGTGCCAGCAGCTTTTCAGGTTTTGGTCAGCCCCAGCATTTT
CASSFSGFGQPQHF
>NA|TRBV28|NA|TRBJ1-2
TGTGCCACCTTGACTAGGGGAGGATACGGCTACACCTTC
CATLTRGGYGYTF
>TRBD1|TRBV10-3|NA|TRBJ2-2
TGTGCCATCAGATTGGACAGGGCCACCGGGGAGCTGTTTTTT
CAIRLDRATGELFF
>TRBD1|TRBV24-1|few|TRBJ1-2
TGTGCCACCAGCGCTTCAGGGGGACGCTATGGCTACACCTTC
CATSASGGRYGYTF
>NA|TRBV29-1|many|TRBJ2-3
TGCAGCGTTTTGGGCGAGAACACAGATACGCAGTATTTT
CSVLGENTDTQYF
>NA|TRBV27|many|TRBJ2-7
TGTGCCAGCAGCTTAGGGTTTCTCTACGAGCAGTACTTC
CASSLGFLYEQYF
>TRBD2|TRBV27|NA|TRBJ2-3
TGTGCCAGCAGTTTACTAGCGGGGGGTCCTCTGGGCACAGATACGCAGTATTTT
CASSLLAGGPLGTDTQYF
>NA|TRBV18|few|TRBJ2-6
TGTGCCAGCTTCCCTTCTGTGGGTACGTCTGGGGCCAACGTCCTGACTTTC
CASFPSVGTSGANVLTF
>NA|TRBV7-2|NA|TRBJ2-3
TGTGCCAGCAGCTTAGTAGTTGTAGTCAAAGGGGATACGCAGTATTTT
CASSLVVVVKGDTQYF
>NA|TRBV24-1|many|TRBJ1-2
TGTGCCACCAGTGGATCACAGGAAAGCTATGGCTACACCTTC
CATSGSQESYGYTF
>TRBD1|TRBV20-1|few|TRBJ2-7
TGCAGTGCTAGAAGGGGACAGGGGCTGGGGTACGAGCAGTACTTC
CSARRGQGLGYEQYF
>TRBD1|TRBV7-9|few|TRBJ2-7
TGTGCCAGCAGCTTAGCATCGGGACAGGTATACGAGCAGTACTTC
CASSLASGQVYEQYF
>NA|TRBV6-2/TRBV6-3|many|TRBJ2-1
TGTGCCAGCAGTTATTCCCTCGGGCAGTTCTTC
CASSYSLGQFF
>TRBD1|TRBV29-1|few|TRBJ2-2
TGCAGCGTGGGGGACAGAAGCACCGGGGAGCTGTTTTTT
CSVGDRSTGELFF
>TRBD1|TRBV7-3|few|TRBJ2-1
TGTGCCAGCAGCTGGGACAGGATATATGAGCAGTTCTTC
CASSWDRIYEQFF
>TRBD1|TRBV28|NA|TRBJ2-1
TGTGCCAGCAAGAGACAGGGTGGTTCCTACAATGAGCAGTTCTTC
CASKRQGGSYNEQFF
>TRBD1|TRBV6-2/TRBV6-3|NA|TRBJ2-2
TGTGCCAGCAGTTACCGGGGGACAGGGCTCACCGGGGAGCTGTTTTTT
CASSYRGTGLTGELFF
>NA|TRBV12-3/TRBV12-4|NA|TRBJ1-1
TGTGCCAGCAGTTTAGCGCCCAGGGGCATCACTGAAGCTTTCTTT
CASSLAPRGITEAFF
>NA|TRBV12-3/TRBV12-4|once|TRBJ2-3
TGTGCCAGCTCCGGAAGGATTGCCACGGATACGCAGTATTTT
CASSGRIATDTQYF
>NA|TRBV12-3/TRBV12-4|few|TRBJ2-1
TGTGCCAGCAGTTTTTTAATCCCGTCACAAAGCGGTGAGCAGTTCTTC
CASSFLIPSQSGEQFF
>TRBD1|TRBV7-2|many|TRBJ1-2
TGTGCCAGCAGCACGGGACAGCAAGTGTATGGCTACACCTTC
CASSTGQQVYGYTF
>TRBD2|TRBV5-1|many|TRBJ2-7
TGCGCCAGCAGCCCCGGGGTAGCGGGAGTCGTGGGCGAGCAGTACTTC
CASSPGVAGVVGEQYF